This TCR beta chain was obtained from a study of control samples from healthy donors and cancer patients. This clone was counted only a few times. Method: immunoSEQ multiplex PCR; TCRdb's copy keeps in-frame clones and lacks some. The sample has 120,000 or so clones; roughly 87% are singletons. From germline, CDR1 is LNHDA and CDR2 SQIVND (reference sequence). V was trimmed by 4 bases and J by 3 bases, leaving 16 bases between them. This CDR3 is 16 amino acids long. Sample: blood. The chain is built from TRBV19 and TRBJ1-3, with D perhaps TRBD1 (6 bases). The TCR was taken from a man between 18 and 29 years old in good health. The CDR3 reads CASSTSSTGLGNTIYF. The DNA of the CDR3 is TGTGCCAGTAGTACGAGCTCCACAGGGCTTGGAAACACCATATATTTT.